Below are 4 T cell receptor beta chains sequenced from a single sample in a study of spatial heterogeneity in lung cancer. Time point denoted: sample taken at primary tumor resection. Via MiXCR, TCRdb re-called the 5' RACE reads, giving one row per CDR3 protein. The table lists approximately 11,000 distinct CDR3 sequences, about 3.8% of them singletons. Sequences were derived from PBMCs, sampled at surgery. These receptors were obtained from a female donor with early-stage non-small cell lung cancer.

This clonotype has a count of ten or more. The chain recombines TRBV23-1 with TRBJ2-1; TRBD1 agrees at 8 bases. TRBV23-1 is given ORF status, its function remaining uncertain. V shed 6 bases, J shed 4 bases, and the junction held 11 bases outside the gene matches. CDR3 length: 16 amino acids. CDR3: CASSPDRGGPYNEQFF. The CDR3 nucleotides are TGCGCCAGCAGCCCCGACAGGGGCGGACCTTACAATGAGCAGTTCTTC.

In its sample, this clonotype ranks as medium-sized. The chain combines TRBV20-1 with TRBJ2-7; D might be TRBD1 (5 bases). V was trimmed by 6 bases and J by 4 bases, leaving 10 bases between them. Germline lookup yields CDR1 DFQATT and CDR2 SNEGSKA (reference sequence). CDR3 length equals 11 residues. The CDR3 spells CSARVTYEQYF. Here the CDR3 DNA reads TGCAGTGCCAGGGTTACATACGAGCAGTACTTC.

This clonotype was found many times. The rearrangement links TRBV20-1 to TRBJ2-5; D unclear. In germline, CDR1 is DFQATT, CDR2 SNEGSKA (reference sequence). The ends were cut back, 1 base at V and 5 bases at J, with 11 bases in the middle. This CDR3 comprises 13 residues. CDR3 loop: CSARVPRVETQYF. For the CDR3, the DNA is TGCAGTGCTAGAGTCCCTCGTGTGGAGACCCAGTACTTC.

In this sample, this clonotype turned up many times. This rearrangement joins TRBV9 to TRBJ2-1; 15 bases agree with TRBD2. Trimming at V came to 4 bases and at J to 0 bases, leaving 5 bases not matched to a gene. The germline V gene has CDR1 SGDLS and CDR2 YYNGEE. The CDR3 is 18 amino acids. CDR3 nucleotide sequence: TGTGCCAGCAGCAGGGGACTAGCGGGGGGCAGCTCCTACAATGAGCAGTTCTTC. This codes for CASSRGLAGGSSYNEQFF.